The 15 T cell receptor beta chains below all came from one sample that was sequenced in a study of cytomegalovirus exposure and HLA in healthy donors. Amplification used 60 Vbeta primers and 13 Jbeta primers. Sequenced by immunoSEQ multiplex PCR; TCRdb stores in-frame clones only, minus some. Found here are some 200,000 clones, approximately 80% of them singletons; the top ten hold 1.5% to 2%. The sample was PBMCs. These receptors all come from a woman aged 25 to 45 in good health and CMV-seronegative.

V usage is TRBV5-1 and J usage is TRBJ1-2; TRBD1 agrees at 7 bases. This CDR3 has 15 residues. V lost 0 bases, J lost 2 bases, and 4 bases stayed unmatched. Germline lookup yields CDR1 SGHRS and CDR2 YFSETQ. CDR3 protein: CASSLVQTGNYGYTF. Written as DNA, the CDR3 is TGCGCCAGCAGCTTGGTTCAGACAGGGAACTATGGCTACACCTTC.

The chain combines TRBV9 with TRBJ2-3; D gene unclear. This CDR3 comprises 12 residues. Germline-derived CDR1 and CDR2 are SGDLS and YYNGEE. Between the trimmed V and J ends, which lost 3 bases and 4 bases, there was a span of 6 bases. CDR3 coding DNA: TGTGCCAGCAGCGACCAGGCAGATACGCAGTATTTT. Translating it yields CASSDQADTQYF.

The chain links TRBV4-1 to TRBJ2-7, with 10 nucleotides matching TRBD1. The CDR3 has 15 amino acids. V shed 3 bases and J 7 bases; nucleotides not matched to a gene: 9. Germline-derived CDR1 and CDR2 are MGHRA and YSYEKL. The CDR3 region is CASSHRQGADYEQYF. CDR3 DNA sequence: TGCGCCAGCAGCCATCGACAGGGGGCTGACTATGAGCAGTACTTC.

This chain uses TRBV13 with TRBJ2-1; 10 positions agree with TRBD2. Germline CDR1 is PRHDT and CDR2 is FYEKMQ (reference sequence). The CDR3 length is 15 residues. Trimming at V came to 0 bases and at J to 5 bases, leaving 1 base not matched to a gene. The CDR3 bases are TGTGCCAGCAGCTTAGGCCTAGCGGGGGACAATGAGCAGTTCTTC. As protein: CASSLGLAGDNEQFF.

The rearrangement links TRBV12-5 to TRBJ1-1; D uncertain. The CDR3 runs to 15 residues. V lost 6 bases and J 2 bases, leaving 16 bases between the germline ends. Germline V gene data show CDR1 as LGHNT and CDR2 as FRNRAP. CDR3 loop: CASGTQITVNTEAFF. The CDR3 nucleotides are TGTGCTAGTGGGACCCAAATTACAGTAAACACTGAAGCTTTCTTT.

This clone was counted a few times. The CDR3 sequence is CASSSLSSGQETQYF. CDR3 DNA: TGTGCCAGTAGCTCACTCTCTAGCGGACAAGAGACCCAGTACTTC. The J gene is TRBJ2-5, the V gene TRBV19, with 7 nucleotides matching TRBD2. Germline CDR1 LNHDA, CDR2 SQIVND (reference sequence). The CDR3 consists of 15 residues. The V and J ends lost 6 bases and 2 bases, in that order; junction bases with no gene match: 9.

The V and J genes are TRBV2 and TRBJ2-3; D is possibly TRBD1 (6 bases). Per germline, CDR1 SNHLY and CDR2 FYNNEI. This CDR3 has 18 residues. The V and J ends lost 1 base and 4 bases respectively, with 21 bases between them. The CDR3 loop reads CASSEGFLLQGISDTQYF. DNA of the CDR3: TGTGCCAGCAGTGAAGGGTTCCTGTTACAGGGCATCTCAGATACGCAGTATTTT. The complete variable domain, with remaining parts taken from reference TRBV2 and TRBJ2-3, reads EPEVTQTPSHQVTQMGQEVILRCVPISNHLYFYWYRQILGQKVEFLVSFYNNEISEKSEIFDDQFSVERPDGSNFTLKIRSTKLEDSAMYFCASSEGFLLQGISDTQYFGPGTRLTVL.

The rearrangement joins TRBV2 to TRBJ2-3, with 9 bases that match TRBD2. Germline V gene sequence: CDR1 SNHLY, CDR2 FYNNEI. This CDR3 is built from 15 residues. The V gene end was trimmed by 9 bases and the J gene end by 3 bases; junction bases not matched to a gene: 10. CDR3 region: CASRPGGGATDTQYF. The CDR3 nucleotides are TGTGCCAGTCGCCCTGGCGGGGGGGCGACAGATACGCAGTATTTT.

The chain links TRBV6-5 to TRBJ1-2; D not certain. Germline V gene sequence: CDR1 MNHEY, CDR2 SVGAGI. The V and J ends lost 3 bases and 4 bases respectively, with 12 bases between them. The CDR3 runs 14 residues. The CDR3 DNA is TGTGCCAGCAGTTATGTCGACTCCGTCTATGGCTACACCTTC. It specifies CASSYVDSVYGYTF.

This chain uses TRBV4-3 with TRBJ1-1; D call uncertain. With 0 bases removed from V and 3 bases from J, the gap between germline ends came to 11 bases. The CDR3 runs to 15 residues. Germline CDR1 is LGHNA and CDR2 is YSLEER. The CDR3 loop is CASSQEFLTHTEAFF. The CDR3 bases are TGCGCCAGCAGCCAAGAATTTCTTACACACACTGAAGCTTTCTTT.

This clone has just a few counts. The chain employs TRBV11-3 and TRBJ2-2, with TRBD2 matching 12 bases. The V and J ends lost 3 bases and 5 bases, in that order; junction bases with no gene match: 1. Germline lookup yields CDR1 SGHNT and CDR2 YENEEA. The length of the CDR3 is 15 residues. The CDR3 region has the DNA TGTGCCAGCAGCTTGACTAGCGGGAGTACCGGGGAGCTGTTTTTT. Its translation: CASSLTSGSTGELFF.

This sequence joins TRBV19 and TRBJ1-2; no firm D call. Trimming took 3 bases from V and 4 from J, leaving 15 bases between them. The germline gives CDR1 LNHDA, CDR2 SQIVND (reference sequence). The CDR3 is 15 amino acids. The DNA of the CDR3 is TGTGCCAGTAGTATGGGAGCGGGGTTCGGCTATGGCTACACCTTC. This codes for CASSMGAGFGYGYTF.

The rearrangement joins TRBV6-5 to TRBJ2-5; TRBD2 matches at 10 bases. This CDR3 contains 16 residues. Looked up from germline, CDR1 is MNHEY and CDR2 is SVGAGI. Trimming at V came to 2 bases and at J to 5 bases, leaving 8 bases not matched to a gene. The CDR3 DNA follows: TGTGCCAGCAGTTACCTGTTTAGCGGGAGGATCGAGACCCAGTACTTC. Amino acids: CASSYLFSGRIETQYF.

The chain carries TRBV2 and TRBJ2-1; D might be TRBD2 (6 bases). Trimming took off 3 bases at V and 9 bases at J, with 21 bases between the two ends. Per the germline V gene, CDR1 is SNHLY and CDR2 is FYNNEI. CDR3 size: 16 residues. The CDR3 DNA reads as TGTGCCAGCAGTGACAGGACTATCTGGGTGTGGGGTGAGCAGTTCTTC. Its protein is CASSDRTIWVWGEQFF.

The table lists this clone with a count of one. CDR3 sequence (DNA): TGTGCCAGCAGCGTAGGCATAGGGGGTACCACAGATACGCAGTATTTT. This encodes CASSVGIGGTTDTQYF. This chain connects TRBV9 to TRBJ2-3; tentative D call: TRBD1 (6 bases). CDR1 and CDR2 (germline): SGDLS, YYNGEE. Trimming stripped 0 bases from V and 2 bases from J, with 13 bases between. The CDR3 contains 16 residues.